What follows are 5 T cell receptor beta chains derived from one specimen sequenced in a study of control samples from healthy donors and cancer patients. TCRdb's copy holds only in-frame clones and misses some; the assay was immunoSEQ multiplex PCR. The data show about 120,000 clones, over 90% seen once. The sequencing sample was made of blood. These receptors originate from a man aged 25 to 40 in good health.

The chain recombines TRBV6-5 with TRBJ1-1; a weak D match, TRBD1 (6 bases). V was shortened by 6 bases and J by 1 base, with 12 bases between the two germline ends. This CDR3 contains 14 residues. From germline, CDR1 is MNHEY and CDR2 SVGAGI. CDR3 sequence reads: CASSPGQWNTEAFF. Written as DNA, the CDR3 is TGTGCCAGCAGCCCAGGACAGTGGAACACTGAAGCTTTCTTT.

This chain connects TRBV10-1 to TRBJ2-1; TRBD1 is a possible D gene (6 bases). The CDR3 extends over 15 amino acids. The V end was cut by 2 bases, the J end by 4 bases, with 12 bases between. Germline CDR1 reads WNHNN; CDR2 reads SYGVQD (reference sequence). The CDR3 here is CASSEVGALYNEQFF. CDR3 in DNA: TGCGCCAGCAGTGAGGTGGGGGCCTTATACAATGAGCAGTTCTTC.

The V and J genes are TRBV28 and TRBJ1-3; TRBD1 matches 9 bases. The V gene end was trimmed by 5 bases and the J gene end by 4 bases; junction bases not matched to a gene: 12. Germline CDR1 MDHEN, CDR2 SYDVKM. The CDR3 spans 17 residues. The CDR3 here is CASSPGTGPLAGNTIYF. CDR3 nucleotide sequence: TGTGCCAGCAGTCCCGGGACAGGGCCTTTAGCCGGAAACACCATATATTTT. Based on the CDR3 plus reference TRBV28 and TRBJ1-3, the full variable domain is DVKVTQSSRYLVKRTGEKVFLECVQDMDHENMFWYRQDPGLGLRLIYFSYDVKMKEKGDIPEGYSVSREKKERFSLILESASTNQTSMYLCASSPGTGPLAGNTIYFGEGSWLTVV.

The rearrangement uses TRBV4-1 and TRBJ2-7; the D is unclear. The V end was cut by 4 bases, the J end by 5 bases, with 15 bases between. Germline V gene data show CDR1 as MGHRA and CDR2 as YSYEKL. There are 14 residues in the CDR3. CDR3 in amino acids: CASSRNGLWDEQYF. For the CDR3, the DNA is TGCGCCAGCAGCCGGAACGGCCTTTGGGACGAGCAGTACTTC.

The V gene is TRBV4-1, the J gene TRBJ2-7, with D hard to call. Germline V gives CDR1 MGHRA, CDR2 YSYEKL. The length of the CDR3 is 16 residues. Trimming took off 0 bases at V and 3 bases at J, with 15 bases between the two ends. Here the CDR3 reads CASSQDSSVPGYEQYF. The CDR3 coding sequence is TGCGCCAGCAGCCAAGATTCGTCCGTCCCGGGCTACGAGCAGTACTTC.